This T cell receptor beta chain was found in a study of blood T cell repertoires in COVID-19. At the level of the study: Acute and convalescent COVID-19 specimens originated in the United States, Italy and Spain. In each case, the material was cDNA or gDNA derived from T cells, B-cell-depleted T cells, or PBMCs.

The CDR3 runs 16 residues. The trim removed 5 bases at V and 2 bases at J, leaving 7 bases unmatched. CDR1 and CDR2 (germline): SGHTA, FQGTGA. Authors' data handling: For nucleated cells, counts were estimated from reference gene primer amplification. Sequenced by immunoSEQ multiplex PCR; TCRdb stores in-frame clones only, minus some. V and J calls and clone size follow that table, whereas D and trimming were derived from the DNA. The sample shows 80,000 or so clones, about four fifths of them seen only once. The sequencing input was peripheral blood. This TCR derives from a woman in her 70s with acute or convalescent COVID-19. V gene TRBV7-3 combines with J gene TRBJ2-3, with TRBD1 matching 10 bases. The CDR3 spells CASSAGTGVITDTQYF. DNA for the CDR3: TGTGCCAGCAGCGCCGGGACAGGGGTAATCACAGATACGCAGTATTTT. Based on the CDR3 plus reference TRBV7-3 and TRBJ2-3, the full variable domain is GAGVSQTPSNKVTEKGKYVELRCDPISGHTALYWYRQSLGQGPEFLIYFQGTGAADDSGLPNDRFFAVRPEGSVSTLKIQRTERGDSAVYLCASSAGTGVITDTQYFGPGTRLTVL.